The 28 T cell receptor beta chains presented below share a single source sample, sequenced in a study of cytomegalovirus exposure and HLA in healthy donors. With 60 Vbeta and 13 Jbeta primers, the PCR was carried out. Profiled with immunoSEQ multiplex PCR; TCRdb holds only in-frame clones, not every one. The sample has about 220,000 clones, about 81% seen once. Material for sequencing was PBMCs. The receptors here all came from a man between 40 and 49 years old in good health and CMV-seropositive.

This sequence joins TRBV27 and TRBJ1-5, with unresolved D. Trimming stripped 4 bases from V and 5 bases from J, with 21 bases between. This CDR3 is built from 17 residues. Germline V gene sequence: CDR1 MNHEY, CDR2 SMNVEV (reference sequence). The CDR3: CASSSTTLAGTDQPQHF. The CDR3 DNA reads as TGTGCCAGCAGTTCCACCACCCTCGCAGGAACGGATCAGCCCCAGCATTTT.

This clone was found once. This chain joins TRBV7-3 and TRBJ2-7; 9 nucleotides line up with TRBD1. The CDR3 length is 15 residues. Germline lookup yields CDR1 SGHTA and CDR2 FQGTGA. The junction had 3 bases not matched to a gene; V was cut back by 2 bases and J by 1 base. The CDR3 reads CASSLLGQGSYEQYF. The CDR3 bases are TGTGCCAGCAGCTTATTGGGACAGGGTTCCTACGAGCAGTACTTC.

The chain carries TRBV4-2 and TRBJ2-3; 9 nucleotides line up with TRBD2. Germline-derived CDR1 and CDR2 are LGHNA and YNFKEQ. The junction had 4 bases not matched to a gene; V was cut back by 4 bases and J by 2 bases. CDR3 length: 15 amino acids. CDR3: CASSPRTSDTDTQYF. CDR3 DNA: TGTGCCAGCAGCCCCCGGACTAGCGACACAGATACGCAGTATTTT.

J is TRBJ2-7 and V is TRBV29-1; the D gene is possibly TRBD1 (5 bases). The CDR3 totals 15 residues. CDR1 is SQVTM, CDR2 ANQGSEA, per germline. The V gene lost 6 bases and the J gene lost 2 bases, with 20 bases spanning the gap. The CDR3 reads CSVTLQGAATYEQYF. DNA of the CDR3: TGCAGCGTCACCCTACAAGGGGCCGCAACCTACGAGCAGTACTTC.

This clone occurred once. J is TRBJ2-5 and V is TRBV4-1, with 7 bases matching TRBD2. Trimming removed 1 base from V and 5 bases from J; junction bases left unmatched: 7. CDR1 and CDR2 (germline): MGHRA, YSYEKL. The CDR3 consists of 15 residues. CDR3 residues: CASSQASGVGETQYF. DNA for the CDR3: TGCGCCAGCAGCCAAGCGAGCGGGGTGGGGGAGACCCAGTACTTC.

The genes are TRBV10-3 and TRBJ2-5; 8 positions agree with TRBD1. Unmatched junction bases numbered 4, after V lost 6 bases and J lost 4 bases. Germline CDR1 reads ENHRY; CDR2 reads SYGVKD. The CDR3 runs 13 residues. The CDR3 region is CAISHTGGETQYF. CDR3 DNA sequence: TGTGCCATCAGCCATACAGGGGGAGAGACCCAGTACTTC.

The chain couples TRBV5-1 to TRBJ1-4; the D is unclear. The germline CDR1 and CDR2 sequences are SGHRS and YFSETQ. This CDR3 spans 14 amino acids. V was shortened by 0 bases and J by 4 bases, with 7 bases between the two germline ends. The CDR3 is CASSLAQFNEKLFF. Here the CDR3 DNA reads TGCGCCAGCAGCTTGGCCCAGTTTAATGAAAAACTGTTTTTT.

DNA for the CDR3: TGCGCCAGCAGCTTGGAGGCAGGTAATCAGCCCCAGCATTTT. Its translation is CASSLEAGNQPQHF. The J gene is TRBJ1-5, the V gene TRBV5-1, with D unclear. Trimming stripped 0 bases from V and 4 bases from J, with 8 bases between. CDR1 and CDR2 (germline): SGHRS, YFSETQ. The CDR3 contains 14 residues.

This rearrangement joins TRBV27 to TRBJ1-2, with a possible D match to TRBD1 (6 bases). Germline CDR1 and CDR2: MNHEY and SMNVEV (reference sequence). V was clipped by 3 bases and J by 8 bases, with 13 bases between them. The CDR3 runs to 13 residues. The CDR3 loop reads CASSLRGGNGYTF. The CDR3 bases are TGTGCCAGCAGTTTGAGAGGGGGAAACGGCTACACCTTC.

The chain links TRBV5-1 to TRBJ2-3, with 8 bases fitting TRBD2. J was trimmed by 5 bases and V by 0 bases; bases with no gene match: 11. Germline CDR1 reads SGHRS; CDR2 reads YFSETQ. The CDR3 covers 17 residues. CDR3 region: CASSLDPAGDGLDTQYF. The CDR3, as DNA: TGCGCCAGCAGCTTGGACCCAGCGGGAGACGGTTTAGATACGCAGTATTTT.

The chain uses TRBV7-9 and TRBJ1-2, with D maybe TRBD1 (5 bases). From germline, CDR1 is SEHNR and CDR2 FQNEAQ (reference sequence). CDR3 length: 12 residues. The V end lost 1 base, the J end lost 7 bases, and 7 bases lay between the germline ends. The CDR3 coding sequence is TGTGCCAGCAGCTTAGAGGGGTTTGGCTACACCTTC. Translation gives CASSLEGFGYTF.

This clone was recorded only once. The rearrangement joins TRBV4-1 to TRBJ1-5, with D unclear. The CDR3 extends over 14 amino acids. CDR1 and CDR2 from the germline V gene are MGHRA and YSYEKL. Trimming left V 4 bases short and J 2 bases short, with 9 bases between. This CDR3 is CASSRPPGNQPQHF. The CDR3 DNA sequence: TGCGCCAGCAGCCGGCCCCCCGGCAATCAGCCCCAGCATTTT.

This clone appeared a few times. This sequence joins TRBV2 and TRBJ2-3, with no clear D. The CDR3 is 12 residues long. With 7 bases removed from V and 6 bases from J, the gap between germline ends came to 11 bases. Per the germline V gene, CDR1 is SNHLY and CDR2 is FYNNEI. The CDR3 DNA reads TGTGCCAGCACGTCGCTAACGGATACGCAGTATTTT. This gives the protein CASTSLTDTQYF.

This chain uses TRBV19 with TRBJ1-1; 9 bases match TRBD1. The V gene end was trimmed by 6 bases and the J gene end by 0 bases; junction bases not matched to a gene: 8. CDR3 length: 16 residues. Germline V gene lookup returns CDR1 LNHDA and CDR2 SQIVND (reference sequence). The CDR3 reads CASRPRTGDLNTEAFF. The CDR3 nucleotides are TGTGCCAGTAGACCGAGGACAGGGGACCTGAACACTGAAGCTTTCTTT.

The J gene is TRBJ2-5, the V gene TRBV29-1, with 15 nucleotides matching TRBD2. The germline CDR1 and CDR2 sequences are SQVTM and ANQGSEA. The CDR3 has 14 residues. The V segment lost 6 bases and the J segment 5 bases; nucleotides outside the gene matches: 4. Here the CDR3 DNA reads TGCAGCGTCGGGACTAGCGGGAGGCGGGAGACCCAGTACTTC. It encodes CSVGTSGRRETQYF.

CDR3 DNA sequence: TGTGCCAGCAGTTATGGACTAGCAGGGTACGAGCAGTACGTC. Protein: CASSYGLAGYEQYV. The rearrangement links TRBV27 to TRBJ2-7, with 8 bases matching TRBD2. The germline V gene has CDR1 MNHEY and CDR2 SMNVEV (reference sequence). V lost 4 bases and J lost 4; bases outside the gene matches: 6. CDR3 size: 14 residues.

This CDR3 reads CSVVGRLGGETQYF. In DNA, the CDR3 is TGCAGCGTTGTAGGGAGGCTAGGAGGAGAGACCCAGTACTTC. V gene TRBV29-1 combines with J gene TRBJ2-5, with a possible D match to TRBD2 (6 bases). CDR1 and CDR2 (germline): SQVTM, ANQGSEA. V was pared by 4 bases and J by 4 bases, with 16 bases between. The CDR3 contains 14 residues.

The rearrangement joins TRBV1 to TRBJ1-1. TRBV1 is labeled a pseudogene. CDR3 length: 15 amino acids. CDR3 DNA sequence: TGCACCAGCAGCCAAGGGGAGGGGCCCAGGCCTGAAGCTTTCTTT. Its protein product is CTSSQGEGPRPEAFF.

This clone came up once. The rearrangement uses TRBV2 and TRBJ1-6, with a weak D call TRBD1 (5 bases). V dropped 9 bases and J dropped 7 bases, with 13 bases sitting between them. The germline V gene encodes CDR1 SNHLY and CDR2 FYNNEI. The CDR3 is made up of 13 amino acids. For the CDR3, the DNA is TGTGCCAGGAAGGATCAGGGAAATTCACCCCTCCACTTT. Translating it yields CARKDQGNSPLHF.

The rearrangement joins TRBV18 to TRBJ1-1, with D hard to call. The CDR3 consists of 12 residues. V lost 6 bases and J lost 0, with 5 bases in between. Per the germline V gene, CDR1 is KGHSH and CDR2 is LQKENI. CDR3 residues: CASSQMNTEAFF. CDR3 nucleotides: TGTGCCAGCTCTCAGATGAACACTGAAGCTTTCTTT. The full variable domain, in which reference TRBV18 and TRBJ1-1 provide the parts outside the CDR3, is NAGVMQNPRHLVRRRGQEARLRCSPMKGHSHVYWYRQLPEEGLKFMVYLQKENIIDESGMPKERFSAEFPKEGPSILRIQQVVRGDSAAYFCASSQMNTEAFFGQGTRLTVV.

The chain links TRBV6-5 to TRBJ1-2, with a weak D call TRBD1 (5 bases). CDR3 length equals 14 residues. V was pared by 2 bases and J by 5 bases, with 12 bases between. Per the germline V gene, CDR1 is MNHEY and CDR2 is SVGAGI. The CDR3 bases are TGTGCCAGCAGTTACGGAGGAGGGGATTATGGCTACACCTTC. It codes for CASSYGGGDYGYTF.

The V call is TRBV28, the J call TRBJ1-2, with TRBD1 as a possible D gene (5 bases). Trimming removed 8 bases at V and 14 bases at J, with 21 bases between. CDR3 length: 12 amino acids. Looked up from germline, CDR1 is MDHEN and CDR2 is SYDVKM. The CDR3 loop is CASSITQGSSTF. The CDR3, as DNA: TGTGCCAGCTCGATCACCCAGGGAAGTTCTACCTTC.

CDR3 nucleotides: TGTGCCATCAGTGACAGAATGAACACTGAAGCTTTCTTT. Translated, it gives CAISDRMNTEAFF. This chain connects TRBV10-3 to TRBJ1-1; D is undetermined. The CDR3 is 13 residues long. V lost 3 bases and J lost 0, with 5 bases in between. Germline lookup yields CDR1 ENHRY and CDR2 SYGVKD.

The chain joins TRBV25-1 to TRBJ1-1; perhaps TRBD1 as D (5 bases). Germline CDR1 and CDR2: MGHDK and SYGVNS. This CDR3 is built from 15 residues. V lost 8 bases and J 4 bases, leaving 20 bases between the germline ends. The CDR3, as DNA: TGTGCCAGCCGAGGGGTTTTGGGGGGAGGCACTGAAGCTTTCTTT. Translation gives CASRGVLGGGTEAFF.

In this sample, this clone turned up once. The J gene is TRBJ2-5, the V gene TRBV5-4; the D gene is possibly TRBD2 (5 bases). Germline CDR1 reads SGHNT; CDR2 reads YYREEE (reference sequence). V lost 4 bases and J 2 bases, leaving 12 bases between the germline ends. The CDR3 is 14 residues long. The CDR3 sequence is CASSLGNSQETQYF. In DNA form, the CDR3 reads TGTGCCAGCAGCCTCGGGAACTCTCAAGAGACCCAGTACTTC.

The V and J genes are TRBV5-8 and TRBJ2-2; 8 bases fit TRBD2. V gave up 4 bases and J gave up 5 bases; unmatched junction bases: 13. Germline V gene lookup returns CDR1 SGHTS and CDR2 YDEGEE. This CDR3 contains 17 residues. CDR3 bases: TGTGCCAGCAGCGCCGGGAGCCTAGCGGGTTTAACCGGGGAGCTGTTTTTT. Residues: CASSAGSLAGLTGELFF.

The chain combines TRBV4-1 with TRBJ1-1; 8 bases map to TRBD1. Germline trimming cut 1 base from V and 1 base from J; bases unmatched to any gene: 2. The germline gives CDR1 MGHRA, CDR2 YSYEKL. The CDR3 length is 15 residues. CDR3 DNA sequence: TGCGCCAGCAGCCAAGCCGGACAGGGGAACACTGAAGCTTTCTTT. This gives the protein CASSQAGQGNTEAFF.

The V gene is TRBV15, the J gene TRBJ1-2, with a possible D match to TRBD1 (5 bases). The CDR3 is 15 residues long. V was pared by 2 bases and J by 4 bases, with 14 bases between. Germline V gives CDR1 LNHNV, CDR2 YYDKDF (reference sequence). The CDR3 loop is CATSRPSGAGYGYTF. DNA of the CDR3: TGTGCCACCAGCAGACCCAGCGGGGCCGGCTATGGCTACACCTTC.